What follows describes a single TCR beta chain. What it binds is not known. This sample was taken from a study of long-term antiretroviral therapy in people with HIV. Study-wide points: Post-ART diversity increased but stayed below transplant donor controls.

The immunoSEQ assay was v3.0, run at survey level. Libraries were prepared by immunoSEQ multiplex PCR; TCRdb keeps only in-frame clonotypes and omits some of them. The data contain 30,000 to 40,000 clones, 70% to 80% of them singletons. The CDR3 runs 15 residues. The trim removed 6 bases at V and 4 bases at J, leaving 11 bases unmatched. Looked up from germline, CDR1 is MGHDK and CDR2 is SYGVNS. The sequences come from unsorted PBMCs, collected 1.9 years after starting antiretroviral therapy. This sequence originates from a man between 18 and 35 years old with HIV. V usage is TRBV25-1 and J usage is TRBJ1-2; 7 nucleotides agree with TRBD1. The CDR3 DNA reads TGTGCCAGCAGCGAGCACAGGGGAGACGGCTATGGCTACACCTTC. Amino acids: CASSEHRGDGYGYTF.